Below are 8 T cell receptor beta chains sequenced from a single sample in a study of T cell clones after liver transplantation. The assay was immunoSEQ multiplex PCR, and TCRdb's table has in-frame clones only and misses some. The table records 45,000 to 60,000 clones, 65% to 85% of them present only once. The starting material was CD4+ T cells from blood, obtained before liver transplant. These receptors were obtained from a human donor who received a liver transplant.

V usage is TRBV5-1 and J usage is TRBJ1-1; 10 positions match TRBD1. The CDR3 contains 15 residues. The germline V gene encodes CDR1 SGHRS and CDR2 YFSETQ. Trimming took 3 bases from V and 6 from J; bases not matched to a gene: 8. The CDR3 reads CASSSRTGGEAEAFF. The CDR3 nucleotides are TGCGCCAGCAGCTCAAGGACAGGGGGGGAGGCTGAAGCTTTCTTT. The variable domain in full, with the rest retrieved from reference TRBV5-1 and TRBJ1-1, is KAGVTQTPRYLIKTRGQQVTLSCSPISGHRSVSWYQQTPGQGLQFLFEYFSETQRNKGNFPGRFSGRQFSNSRSEMNVSTLELGDSALYLCASSSRTGGEAEAFFGQGTRLTVV.

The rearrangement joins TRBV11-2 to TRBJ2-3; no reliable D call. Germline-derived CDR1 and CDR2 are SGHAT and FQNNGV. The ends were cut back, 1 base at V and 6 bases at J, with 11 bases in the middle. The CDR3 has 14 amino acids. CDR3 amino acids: CASSLGFAPDTQYF. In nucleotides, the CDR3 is TGTGCCAGCAGCTTAGGGTTCGCCCCCGATACGCAGTATTTT.

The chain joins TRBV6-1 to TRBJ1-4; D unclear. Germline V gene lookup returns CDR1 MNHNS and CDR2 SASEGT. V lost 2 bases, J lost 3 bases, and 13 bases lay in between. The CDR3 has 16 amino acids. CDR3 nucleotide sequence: TGTGCCAGCAGTGAATATCGAACATCCCCTAATGAAAAACTGTTTTTT. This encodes CASSEYRTSPNEKLFF.

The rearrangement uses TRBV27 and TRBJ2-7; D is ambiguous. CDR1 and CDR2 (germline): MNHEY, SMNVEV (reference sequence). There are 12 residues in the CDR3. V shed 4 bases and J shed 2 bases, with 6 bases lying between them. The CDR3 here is CASSSQPYEQYF. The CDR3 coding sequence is TGTGCCAGCAGTTCACAGCCCTACGAGCAGTACTTC.

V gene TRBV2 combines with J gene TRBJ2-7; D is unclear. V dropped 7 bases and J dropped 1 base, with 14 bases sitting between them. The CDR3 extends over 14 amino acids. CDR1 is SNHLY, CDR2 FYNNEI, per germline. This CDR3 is CASKLPRQSYEQYF. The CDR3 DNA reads TGTGCCAGCAAACTTCCCCGCCAGTCCTACGAGCAGTACTTC.

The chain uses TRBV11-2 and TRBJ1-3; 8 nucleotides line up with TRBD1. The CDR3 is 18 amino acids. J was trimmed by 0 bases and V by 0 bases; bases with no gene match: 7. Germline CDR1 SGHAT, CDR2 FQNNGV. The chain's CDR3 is CASSLDRSGGLSGNTIYF. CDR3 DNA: TGTGCCAGCAGCTTAGATCGGTCAGGGGGCCTCTCTGGAAACACCATATATTTT.

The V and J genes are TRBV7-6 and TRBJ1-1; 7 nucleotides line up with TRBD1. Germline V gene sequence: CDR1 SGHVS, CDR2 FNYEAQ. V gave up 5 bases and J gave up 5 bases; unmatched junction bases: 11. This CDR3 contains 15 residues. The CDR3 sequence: CASSPTDREETEAFF. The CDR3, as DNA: TGTGCCAGCAGCCCTACTGACAGGGAAGAGACTGAAGCTTTCTTT.

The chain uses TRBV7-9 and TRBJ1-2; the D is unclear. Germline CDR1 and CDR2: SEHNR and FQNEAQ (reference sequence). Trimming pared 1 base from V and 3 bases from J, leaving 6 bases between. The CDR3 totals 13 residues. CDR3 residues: CASSLDNHYGYTF. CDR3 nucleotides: TGTGCCAGCAGCTTAGATAACCACTATGGCTACACCTTC. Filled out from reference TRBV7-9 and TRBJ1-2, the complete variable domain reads DTGVSQNPRHKITKRGQNVTFRCDPISEHNRLYWYRQTLGQGPEFLTYFQNEAQLEKSRLLSDRFSAERPKGSFSTLEIQRTEQGDSAMYLCASSLDNHYGYTFGSGTRLTVV.